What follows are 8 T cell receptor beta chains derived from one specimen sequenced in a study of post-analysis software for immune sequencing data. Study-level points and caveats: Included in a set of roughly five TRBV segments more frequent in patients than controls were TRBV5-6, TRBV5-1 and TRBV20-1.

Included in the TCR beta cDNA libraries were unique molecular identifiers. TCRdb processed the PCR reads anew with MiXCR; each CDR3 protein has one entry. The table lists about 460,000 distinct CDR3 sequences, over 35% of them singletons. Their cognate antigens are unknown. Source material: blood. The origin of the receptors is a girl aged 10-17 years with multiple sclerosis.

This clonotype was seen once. The CDR3 DNA sequence: TGTGCCAGCGGTAGAGACAGGACAGAGACCCAGTACTTC. Its translation: CASGRDRTETQYF. The chain links TRBV12-3 or TRBV12-4 to TRBJ2-7, with D perhaps matching TRBD1 (6 bases). The better agreement between TRBJ2-5 and the DNA end casts doubt on the J call. This CDR3 spans 13 amino acids.

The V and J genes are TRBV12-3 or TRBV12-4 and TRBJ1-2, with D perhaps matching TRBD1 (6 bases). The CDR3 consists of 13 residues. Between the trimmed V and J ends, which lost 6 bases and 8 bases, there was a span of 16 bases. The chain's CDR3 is CASRSTGPSGYTF. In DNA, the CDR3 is TGTGCCAGCAGGTCCACAGGGCCCTCCGGCTACACCTTC.

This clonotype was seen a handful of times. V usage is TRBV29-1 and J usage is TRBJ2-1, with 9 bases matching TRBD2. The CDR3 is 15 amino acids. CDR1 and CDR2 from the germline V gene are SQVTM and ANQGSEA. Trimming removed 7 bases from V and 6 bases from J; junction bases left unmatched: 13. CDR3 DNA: TGCAGCGGCGAAGAGCCGGGACTAGCTATCAATGAGCAGTTCTTC. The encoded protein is CSGEEPGLAINEQFF.

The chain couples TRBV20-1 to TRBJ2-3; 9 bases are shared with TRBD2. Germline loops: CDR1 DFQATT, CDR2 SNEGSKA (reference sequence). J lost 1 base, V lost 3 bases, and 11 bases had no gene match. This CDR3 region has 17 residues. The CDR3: CSARGISGSTGTDTQYF. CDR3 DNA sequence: TGCAGTGCTAGGGGGATTAGCGGGAGTACGGGCACAGATACGCAGTATTTT.

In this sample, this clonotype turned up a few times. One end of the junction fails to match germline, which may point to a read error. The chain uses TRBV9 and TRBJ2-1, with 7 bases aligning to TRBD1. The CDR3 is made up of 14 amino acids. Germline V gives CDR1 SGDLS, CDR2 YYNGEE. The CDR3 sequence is CASSRTGSNNEQFF. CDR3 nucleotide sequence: TGTGCCAGCAGCCGGACAGGCTCCAACAATGAGCAGTTCTTC.

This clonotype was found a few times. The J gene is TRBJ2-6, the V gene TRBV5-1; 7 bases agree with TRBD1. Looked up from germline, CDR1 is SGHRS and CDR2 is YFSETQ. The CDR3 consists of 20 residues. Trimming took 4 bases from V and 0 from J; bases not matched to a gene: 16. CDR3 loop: CASSPGFRDRTSSGANVLTF. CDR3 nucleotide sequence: TGCGCCAGCAGCCCGGGGTTCAGGGACAGAACGAGCTCTGGGGCCAACGTCCTGACTTTC.

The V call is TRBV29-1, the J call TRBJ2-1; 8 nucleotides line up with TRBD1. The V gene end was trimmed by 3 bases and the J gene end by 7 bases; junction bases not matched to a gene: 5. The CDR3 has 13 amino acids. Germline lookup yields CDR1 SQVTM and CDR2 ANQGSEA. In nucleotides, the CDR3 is TGCAGCGTTGAGGGCAGGGGGCTTAATGAGCAGTTCTTC. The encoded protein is CSVEGRGLNEQFF.

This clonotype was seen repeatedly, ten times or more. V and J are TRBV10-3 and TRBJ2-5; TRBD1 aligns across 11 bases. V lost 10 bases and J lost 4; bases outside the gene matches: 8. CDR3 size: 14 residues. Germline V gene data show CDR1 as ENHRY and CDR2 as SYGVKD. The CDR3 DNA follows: TGTGCCACCCAGGACAGGGGGCGTAGAGAGACCCAGTACTTC. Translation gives CATQDRGRRETQYF.